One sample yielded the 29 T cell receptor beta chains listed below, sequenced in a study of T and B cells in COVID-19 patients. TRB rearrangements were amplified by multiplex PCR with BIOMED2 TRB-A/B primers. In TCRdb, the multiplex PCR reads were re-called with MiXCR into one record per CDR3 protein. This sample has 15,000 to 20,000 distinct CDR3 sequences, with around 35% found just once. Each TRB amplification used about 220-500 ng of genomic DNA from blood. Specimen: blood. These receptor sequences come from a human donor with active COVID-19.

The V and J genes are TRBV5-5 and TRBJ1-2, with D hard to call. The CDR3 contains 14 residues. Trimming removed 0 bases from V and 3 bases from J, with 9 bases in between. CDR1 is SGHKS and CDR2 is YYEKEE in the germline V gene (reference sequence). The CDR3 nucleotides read TGTGCCAGCAGCTTGGCACGGTTCTACTATGGCTACACCTTC. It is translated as CASSLARFYYGYTF.

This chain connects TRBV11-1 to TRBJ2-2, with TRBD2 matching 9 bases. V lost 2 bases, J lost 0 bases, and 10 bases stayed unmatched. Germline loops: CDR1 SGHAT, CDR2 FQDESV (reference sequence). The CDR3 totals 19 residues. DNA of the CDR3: TGTGCCAGCAGCTTAACATTGGAGCGGGGGGTTACGAACACCGGGGAGCTGTTTTTT. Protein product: CASSLTLERGVTNTGELFF. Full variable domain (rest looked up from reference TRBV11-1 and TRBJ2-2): EAEVAQSPRYKITEKSQAVAFWCDPISGHATLYWYRQILGQGPELLVQFQDESVVDDSQLPKDRFSAERLKGVDSTLKIQPAELGDSAMYLCASSLTLERGVTNTGELFFGEGSRLTVL.

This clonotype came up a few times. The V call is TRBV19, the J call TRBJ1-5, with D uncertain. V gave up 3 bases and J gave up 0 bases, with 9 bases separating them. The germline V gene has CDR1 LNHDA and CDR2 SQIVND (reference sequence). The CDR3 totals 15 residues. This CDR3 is CASSMESYSNQPQHF. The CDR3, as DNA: TGTGCCAGTAGTATGGAAAGTTATAGCAATCAGCCCCAGCATTTT.

The CDR3 DNA follows: TGCAGTGCAAGGTCGGTTCCAGAGACCCAGTACTTC. This codes for CSARSVPETQYF. This sequence joins TRBV20-1 and TRBJ2-5; D not resolved. The CDR3 sequence is 12 residues long. Germline V gene data show CDR1 as DFQATT and CDR2 as SNEGSKA (reference sequence). Trimming took 6 bases from V and 4 from J, leaving 12 bases between them.

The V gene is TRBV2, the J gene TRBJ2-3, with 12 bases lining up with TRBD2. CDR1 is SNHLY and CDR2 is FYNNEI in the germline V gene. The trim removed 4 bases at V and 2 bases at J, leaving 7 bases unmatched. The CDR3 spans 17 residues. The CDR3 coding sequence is TGTGCCAGCAGTGTACTAGCGGGGGGTTCCCCCACAGATACGCAGTATTTT. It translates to CASSVLAGGSPTDTQYF.

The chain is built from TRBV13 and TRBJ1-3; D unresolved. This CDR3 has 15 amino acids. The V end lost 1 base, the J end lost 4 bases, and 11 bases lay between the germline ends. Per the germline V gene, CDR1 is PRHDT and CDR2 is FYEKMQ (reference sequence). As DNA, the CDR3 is TGTGCCAGCAGCTTAGTCGAGTGGTACGGAAACACCATATATTTT. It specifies CASSLVEWYGNTIYF. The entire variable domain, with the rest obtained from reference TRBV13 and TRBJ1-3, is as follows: AAGVIQSPRHLIKEKRETATLKCYPIPRHDTVYWYQQGPGQDPQFLISFYEKMQSDKGSIPDRFSAQQFSDYHSELNMSSLELGDSALYFCASSLVEWYGNTIYFGEGSWLTVV.

The CDR3 DNA sequence: TGTGCCAGCAGTCTAAGCCCCCGGGAGGGGATAGGCTCCCAGCATTTT. This sequence encodes CASSLSPREGIGSQHF. The V and J genes are TRBV27 and TRBJ1-5; D perhaps matches TRBD1 (5 bases). The CDR3 consists of 16 residues. The germline gives CDR1 MNHEY, CDR2 SMNVEV (reference sequence). The V end lost 5 bases, the J end lost 11 bases, and 25 bases lay between the germline ends.

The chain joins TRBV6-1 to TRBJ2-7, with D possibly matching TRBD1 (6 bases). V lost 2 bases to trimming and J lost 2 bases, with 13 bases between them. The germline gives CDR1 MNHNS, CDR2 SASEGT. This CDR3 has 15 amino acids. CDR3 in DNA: TGTGCCAGCAGTGAACAGGGGCAGTCACCCTACGAGCAGTACGTC. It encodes CASSEQGQSPYEQYV.

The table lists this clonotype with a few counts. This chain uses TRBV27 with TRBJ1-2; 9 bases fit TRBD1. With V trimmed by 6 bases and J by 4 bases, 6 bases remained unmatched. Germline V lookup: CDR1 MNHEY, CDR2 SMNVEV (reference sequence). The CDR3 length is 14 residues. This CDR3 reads CASRPGQGSYGYTF. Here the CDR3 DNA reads TGTGCCAGCAGACCCGGACAGGGGAGCTATGGCTACACCTTC.

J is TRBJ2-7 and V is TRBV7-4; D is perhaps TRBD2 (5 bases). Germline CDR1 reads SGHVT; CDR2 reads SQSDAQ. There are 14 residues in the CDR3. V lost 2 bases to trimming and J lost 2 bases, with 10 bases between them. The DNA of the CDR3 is TGTGCCAGCAGCTTACTTGGGGAGACCTACGAGCAGTACTTC. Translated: CASSLLGETYEQYF.

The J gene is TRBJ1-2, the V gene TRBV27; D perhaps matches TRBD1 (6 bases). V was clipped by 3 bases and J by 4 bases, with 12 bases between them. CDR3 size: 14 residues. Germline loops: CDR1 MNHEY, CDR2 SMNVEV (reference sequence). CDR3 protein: CASSLGGQPYGYTF. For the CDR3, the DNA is TGTGCCAGCAGTTTGGGTGGACAGCCCTATGGCTACACCTTC.

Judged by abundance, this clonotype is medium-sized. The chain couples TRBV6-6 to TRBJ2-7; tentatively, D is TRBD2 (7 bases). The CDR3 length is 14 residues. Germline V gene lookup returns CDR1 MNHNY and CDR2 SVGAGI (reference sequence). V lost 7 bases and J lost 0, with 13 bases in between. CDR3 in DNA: TGTGCCAGCAAAATCGGGGGGCACTCCTACGAGCAGTACTTC. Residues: CASKIGGHSYEQYF.

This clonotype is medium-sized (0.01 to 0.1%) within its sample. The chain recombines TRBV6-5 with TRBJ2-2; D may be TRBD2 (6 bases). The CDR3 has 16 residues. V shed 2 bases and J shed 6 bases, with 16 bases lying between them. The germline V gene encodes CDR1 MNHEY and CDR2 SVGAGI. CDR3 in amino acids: CASSYRPGGPPGELFF. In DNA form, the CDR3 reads TGTGCCAGCAGTTACCGACCCGGGGGACCACCCGGGGAGCTGTTTTTT.

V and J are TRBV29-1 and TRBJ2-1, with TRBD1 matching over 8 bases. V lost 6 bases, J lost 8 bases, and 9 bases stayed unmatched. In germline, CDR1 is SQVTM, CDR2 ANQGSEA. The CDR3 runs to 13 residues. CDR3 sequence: CSVRTGTGDEQFF. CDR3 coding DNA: TGCAGCGTGAGAACCGGGACAGGCGATGAGCAGTTCTTC.

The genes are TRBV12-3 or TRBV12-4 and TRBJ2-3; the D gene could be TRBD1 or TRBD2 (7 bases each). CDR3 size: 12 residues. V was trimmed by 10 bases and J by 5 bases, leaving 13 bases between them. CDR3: CAIRGGEDTQYF. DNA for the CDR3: TGTGCCATCAGGGGGGGGGAAGATACGCAGTATTTT.

Here the CDR3 reads CASSPGPNEQFF. The CDR3 region has the DNA TGTGCCAGCAGCCCAGGACCGAATGAGCAGTTCTTC. The chain links TRBV27 to TRBJ2-1; D unclear. Between the trimmed V and J ends, which lost 6 bases and 7 bases, there was a span of 10 bases. The CDR3 has 12 amino acids. Germline-derived CDR1 and CDR2 are MNHEY and SMNVEV (reference sequence).

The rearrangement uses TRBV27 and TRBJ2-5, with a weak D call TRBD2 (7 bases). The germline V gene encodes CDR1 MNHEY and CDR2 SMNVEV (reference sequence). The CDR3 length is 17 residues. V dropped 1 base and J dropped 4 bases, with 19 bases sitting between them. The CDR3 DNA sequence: TGTGCCAGCAGTTTATGGTTAGGGGGGGGCCGCGGAGAGACCCAGTACTTC. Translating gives CASSLWLGGGRGETQYF.

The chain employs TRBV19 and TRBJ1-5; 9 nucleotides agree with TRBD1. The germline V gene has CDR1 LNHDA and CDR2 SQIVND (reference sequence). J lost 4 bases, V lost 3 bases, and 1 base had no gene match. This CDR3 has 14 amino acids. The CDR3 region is CASSMTGGNQPQHF. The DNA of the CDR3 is TGTGCCAGTAGTATGACAGGGGGAAATCAGCCCCAGCATTTT. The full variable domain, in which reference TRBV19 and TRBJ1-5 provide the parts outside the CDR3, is DGGITQSPKYLFRKEGQNVTLSCEQNLNHDAMYWYRQDPGQGLRLIYYSQIVNDFQKGDIAEGYSVSREKKESFPLTVTSAQKNPTAFYLCASSMTGGNQPQHFGDGTRLSIL.

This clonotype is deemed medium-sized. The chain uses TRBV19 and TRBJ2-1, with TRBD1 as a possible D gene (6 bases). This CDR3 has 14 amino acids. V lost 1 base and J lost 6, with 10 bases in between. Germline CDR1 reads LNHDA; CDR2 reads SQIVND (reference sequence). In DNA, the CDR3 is TGTGCCAGTAGTATAGTGACAGGATCCAATGAGCAGTTCTTC. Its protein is CASSIVTGSNEQFF.

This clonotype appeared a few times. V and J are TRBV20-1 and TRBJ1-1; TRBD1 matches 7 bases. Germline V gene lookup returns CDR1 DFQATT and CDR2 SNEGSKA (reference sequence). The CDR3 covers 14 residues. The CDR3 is CSLKSGGGSTEAFF. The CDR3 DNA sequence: TGCAGCCTCAAGTCAGGGGGAGGGAGCACTGAAGCTTTCTTT.

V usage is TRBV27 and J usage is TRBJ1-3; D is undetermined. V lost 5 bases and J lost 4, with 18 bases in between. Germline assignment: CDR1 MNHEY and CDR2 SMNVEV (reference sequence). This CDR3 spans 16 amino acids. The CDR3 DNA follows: TGTGCCAGCAGTAGAGGGTCTAGGGAACTAGGAAACACCATATATTTT. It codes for CASSRGSRELGNTIYF.

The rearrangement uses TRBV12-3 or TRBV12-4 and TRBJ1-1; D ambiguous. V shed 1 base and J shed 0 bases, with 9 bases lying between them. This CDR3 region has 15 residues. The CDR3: CASSLVGSMNTEAFF. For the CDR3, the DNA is TGTGCCAGCAGTTTAGTGGGCTCCATGAACACTGAAGCTTTCTTT.

CDR3 sequence (DNA): TGTGCCAGCAGGTCATCTAGCGGGGGTGGCAATGAGCAGTTCTTC. Protein sequence: CASRSSSGGGNEQFF. The V gene is TRBV6-5, the J gene TRBJ2-1, with 10 positions matching TRBD2. CDR1 and CDR2 from the germline V gene are MNHEY and SVGAGI. This CDR3 comprises 15 residues. Trimming removed 6 bases from V and 6 bases from J; junction bases left unmatched: 8.

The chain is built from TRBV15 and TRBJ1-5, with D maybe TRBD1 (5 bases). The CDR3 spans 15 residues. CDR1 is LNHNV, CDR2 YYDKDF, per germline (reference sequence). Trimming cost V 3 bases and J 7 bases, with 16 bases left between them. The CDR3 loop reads CATSRESGIGQPQHF. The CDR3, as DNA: TGTGCCACCAGCAGGGAGTCAGGGATTGGACAGCCCCAGCATTTT.

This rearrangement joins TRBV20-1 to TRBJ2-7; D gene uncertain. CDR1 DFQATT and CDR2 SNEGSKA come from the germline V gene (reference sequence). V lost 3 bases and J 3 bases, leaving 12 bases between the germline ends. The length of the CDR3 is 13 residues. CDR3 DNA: TGCAGTGCTAGGGTTGGCTCTCGCTACGAGCAGTACTTC. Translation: CSARVGSRYEQYF.

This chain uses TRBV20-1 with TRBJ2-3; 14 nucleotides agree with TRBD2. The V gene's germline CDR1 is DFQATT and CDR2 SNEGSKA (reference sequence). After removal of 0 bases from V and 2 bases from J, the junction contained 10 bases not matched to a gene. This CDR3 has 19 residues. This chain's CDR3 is CSARDLPATSGGATDTQYF. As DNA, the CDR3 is TGCAGTGCTAGAGATTTACCCGCGACTAGCGGGGGGGCCACAGATACGCAGTATTTT.

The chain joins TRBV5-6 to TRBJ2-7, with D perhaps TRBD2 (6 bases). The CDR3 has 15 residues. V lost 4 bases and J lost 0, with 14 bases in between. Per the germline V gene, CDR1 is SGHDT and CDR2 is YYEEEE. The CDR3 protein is CASSGFRGSSYEQYV. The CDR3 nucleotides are TGTGCCAGCAGCGGATTCCGGGGGAGCTCCTACGAGCAGTACGTC.

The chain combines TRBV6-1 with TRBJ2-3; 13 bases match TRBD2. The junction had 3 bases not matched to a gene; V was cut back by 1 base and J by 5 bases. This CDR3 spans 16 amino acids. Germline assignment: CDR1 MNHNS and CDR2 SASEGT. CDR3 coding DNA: TGTGCCAGCAGTGAAGGCCGACTAGCGGGGGGAGATACGCAGTATTTT. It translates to CASSEGRLAGGDTQYF.

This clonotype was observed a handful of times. CDR3 sequence reads: CSAKGDNSYNEQFF. CDR3 DNA sequence: TGCAGTGCCAAGGGGGACAACTCCTACAATGAGCAGTTCTTC. V is TRBV20-1 and J is TRBJ2-1; tentative D call: TRBD1 (6 bases). Germline loops: CDR1 DFQATT, CDR2 SNEGSKA (reference sequence). V gave up 6 bases and J gave up 0 bases, with 12 bases separating them. This CDR3 has 14 residues.